The clone carrying this T cell receptor beta chain was detected many times. The antigen is unknown. The junction does not match germline at one end; this may be a read error. The CDR3 has 14 residues. Germline loops: CDR1 SGHRS, CDR2 YFSETQ. The entry originates in a study of neurological immune-mediated disorders. The output of every sequencing run, over 170 million TCR-beta sequences, came from 15-18 subjects. TCRdb passed the 5' RACE reads through MiXCR, listing each CDR3 protein once. The sample contains over 60,000 distinct CDR3 sequences, less than 5.5% of which appear only once. Overall study results and limits: The multiple sclerosis repertoire cluster had no association with any clinical or MRI feature.

This chain links TRBV5-1 with TRBJ2-1; 12 bases map to TRBD1. The sample taken for sequencing was PBMCs. The clonotype originates from a woman under 40 with multiple sclerosis. CDR3 sequence: CASSSGQGADEGIF. The CDR3 bases are TGCGCCAGCAGCTCGGGACAGGGGGCGGACGAAGGAATCTTC. The full variable domain, with the rest looked up from reference TRBV5-1 and TRBJ2-1, is KAGVTQTPRYLIKTRGQQVTLSCSPISGHRSVSWYQQTPGQGLQFLFEYFSETQRNKGNFPGRFSGRQFSNSRSEMNVSTLELGDSALYLCASSSGQGADEGIFGPGTRLTVL.